This T cell receptor (beta chain) is drawn from a study of technical replicates of blood from a few donors. This table comes from immunoSEQ multiplex PCR, and its TCRdb copy is limited to in-frame clones, with some not included. This table holds around 72,000 clones, approximately 90% found once. This CDR3 region has 16 residues. V was pared by 2 bases and J by 4 bases, with 14 bases between. CDR1 and CDR2 (germline): MGHRA, YSYEKL. The sequence came from a human donor in good health. Some clones in this sample may be carry-over from other donors' samples. The chain is built from TRBV4-1 and TRBJ1-4, with D possibly being TRBD1 (6 bases). The sample comprised PBMCs. In nucleotides, the CDR3 is TGCGCCAGCAGCCAACTTCCGACAGGAATTAATGAAAAACTGTTTTTT. Protein sequence: CASSQLPTGINEKLFF.